The present T cell receptor (beta chain) was sequenced within a study of radiotherapy plus CTLA-4 blockade in lung cancer. Looking at the study overall: In 18% of patients, objective responses were seen; around 34% had disease control.

This clone was seen once. Antigen specificity is unknown. Trimming removed 6 bases at V and 4 bases at J, with 17 bases between. CDR1 is LNHNV, CDR2 YYDKDF, per germline (reference sequence). The CDR3 extends over 15 amino acids. The data were produced by immunoSEQ multiplex PCR, yet TCRdb's version contains in-frame clones alone and is incomplete. The data show tens of thousands of clones, 77% seen once. Focal radiation plus CTLA-4 blockade with ipilimumab was given to patients with chemo-refractory metastatic non-small-cell lung cancer. General observations from the study: Tumor-origin TCR clones grew in blood after radiotherapy plus ipilimumab.

Source: peripheral blood, taken from a patient treated with radiotherapy plus ipilimumab. The source of this sequence is a human donor with non-small cell lung cancer whose response to radiotherapy plus ipilimumab could not be evaluated. This chain joins TRBV15 and TRBJ2-3, with a tentative D call TRBD2 (7 bases). CDR3 residues: CATRRGDAGADTQYF. CDR3 bases: TGTGCCACCAGAAGGGGGGATGCGGGGGCAGATACGCAGTATTTT.